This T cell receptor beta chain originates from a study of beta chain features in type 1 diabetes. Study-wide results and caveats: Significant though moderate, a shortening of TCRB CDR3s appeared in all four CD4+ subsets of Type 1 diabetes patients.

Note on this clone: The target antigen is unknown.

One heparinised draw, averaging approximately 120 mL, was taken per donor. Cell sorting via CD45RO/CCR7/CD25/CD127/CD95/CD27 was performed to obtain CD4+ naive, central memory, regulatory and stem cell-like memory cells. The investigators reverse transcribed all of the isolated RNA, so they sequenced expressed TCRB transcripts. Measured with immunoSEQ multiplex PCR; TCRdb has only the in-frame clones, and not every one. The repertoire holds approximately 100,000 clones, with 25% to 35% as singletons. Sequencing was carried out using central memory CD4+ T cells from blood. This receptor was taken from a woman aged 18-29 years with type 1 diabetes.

The CDR3 sequence is CASKFGQGELETQYF. DNA of the CDR3: TGTGCCAGCAAGTTTGGACAGGGGGAGTTAGAGACCCAGTACTTC. V and J are TRBV6-1 and TRBJ2-5, with 10 bases fitting TRBD1. CDR1 is MNHNS, CDR2 SASEGT, per germline. CDR3 length: 15 amino acids. The ends lost 7 bases at V and 4 bases at J; junction bases unmatched: 9.